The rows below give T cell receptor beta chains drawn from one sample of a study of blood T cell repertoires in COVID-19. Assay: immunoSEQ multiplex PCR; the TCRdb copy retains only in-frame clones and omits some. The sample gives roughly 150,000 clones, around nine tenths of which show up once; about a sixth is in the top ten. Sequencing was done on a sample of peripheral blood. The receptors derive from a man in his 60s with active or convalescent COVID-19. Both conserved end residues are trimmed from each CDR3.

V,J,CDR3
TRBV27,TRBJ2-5,ASSLLAGGRETQY
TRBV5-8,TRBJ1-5,ASSLMTGSNQPQH
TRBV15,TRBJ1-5,ATSSPYRRHQPQH
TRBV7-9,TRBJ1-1,ASSLWGGEMRRTEAF
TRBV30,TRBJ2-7,AWSVSSGRAYEQY
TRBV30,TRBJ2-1,AWRNLLAPYNEQF
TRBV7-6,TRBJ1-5,ASSLAGVQNQPQH
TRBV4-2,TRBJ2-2,ASSQDRDYANTGELF
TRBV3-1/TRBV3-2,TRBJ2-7,ASSLRTGSYEQY
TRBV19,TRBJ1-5,ASRRGLDQPQH
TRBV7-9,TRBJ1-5,ASSLQGAQH
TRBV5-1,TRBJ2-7,ASSLFDFYEQY
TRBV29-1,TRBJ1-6,SVVEDGRQNSPLH
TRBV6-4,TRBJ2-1,ASSGQGVNEQF
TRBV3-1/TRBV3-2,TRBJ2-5,ASSLASQETQY
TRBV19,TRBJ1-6,ASSRGQGVSPLH
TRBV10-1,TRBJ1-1,ASSDGGLGTEAF
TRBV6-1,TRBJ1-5,ASSKAEQGYQPQH
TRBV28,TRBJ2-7,ASSLTESYEQY
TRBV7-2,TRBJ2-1,ASSLKVGTGDNEQF
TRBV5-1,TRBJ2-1,ASRIAGGPNEQF
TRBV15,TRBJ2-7,ATSRDTSSYEQY
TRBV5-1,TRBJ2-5,ASSLGMAGGQETQY
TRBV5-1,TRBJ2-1,ASSSGGARNDEQF
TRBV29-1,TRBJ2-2,SAGGLAGYTGELF
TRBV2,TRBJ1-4,ASREDAFGTNEKLF
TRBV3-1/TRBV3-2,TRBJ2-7,ASSPKTSEPYEQY
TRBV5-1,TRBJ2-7,ASSSGSYEQY
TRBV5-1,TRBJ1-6,ASSLDRPNSYNSPLH
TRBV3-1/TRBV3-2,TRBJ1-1,ASSQRGGFTEAF
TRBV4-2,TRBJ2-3,ASSPSGSLLVTQY
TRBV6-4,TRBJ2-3,ASSQLAGSDTQY